This TCR beta chain was sequenced for a study of OX40 agonist ivuxolimab in advanced cancers. Background on the study: Ivuxolimab, which patients received intravenously every 2 weeks, was dosed at 0.01 to 10 mg/kg. From roughly 20 to 79 years was the age range, with a mean of 60 years, and over 70% were male. Whole-study findings and limits: Among expanded peripheral T cells, antigen specificity went undetermined.

Assay used: immunoSEQ multiplex PCR; TCRdb lists only in-frame clones, some missing. The sample consists of some 81,000 clones, 70% to 90% of them appearing once. This CDR3 has 14 amino acids. The germline CDR1 and CDR2 sequences are MNHNY and SVGAGI (reference sequence). Germline trimming cut 5 bases from V and 11 bases from J; bases unmatched to any gene: 12. This clone was found once. Its antigen remains unidentified. Blood draws occurred at baseline, cycle 4 day 1, and cycle 7 day 1. The chain combines TRBV6-6 with TRBJ1-1, with TRBD1 identical over 9 bases. The sample consisted of CD4+ or CD8+ T cells sorted from blood, taken in a trial of the OX40 agonist ivuxolimab. This TCR was sampled from an adult with an advanced solid tumor such as melanoma, head and neck, liver or kidney cancer. The CDR3 coding sequence is TGTGCCAGCAGTCAAGCTGGACAGGGGAGCAACGCTTTCTTT. Translation: CASSQAGQGSNAFF.